This entry lists 4 T cell receptor beta chains sequenced from one sample in a study of blood T cell repertoires in COVID-19. Sequenced by immunoSEQ multiplex PCR; TCRdb stores in-frame clones only, minus some. The table includes almost 25,000 clones, over 75% detected once. What was sequenced was peripheral blood. The source is a woman in her seventies with COVID-19, enrolled during active disease.

The CDR3 coding sequence is TGTGCCAGCAGCCCCTATCCCCCGGGACAGGGGGGTGAAAAACTGTTTTTT. Residues: CASSPYPPGQGGEKLFF. The chain employs TRBV7-7 and TRBJ1-4, with TRBD1 identical over 11 bases. Looked up from germline, CDR1 is SSHAT and CDR2 is FNYEAQ (reference sequence). V dropped 5 bases and J dropped 7; count of bases not matched to a gene: 12. The CDR3 loop spans 17 amino acids.

This clone was counted a single time. The J gene is TRBJ2-5, the V gene TRBV6-2 or TRBV6-3, with 9 bases fitting TRBD2. This CDR3 is built from 16 residues. The germline gives CDR1 MNHEY, CDR2 SVGEGT. The junction had 6 bases not matched to a gene; V was cut back by 4 bases and J by 0 bases. DNA of the CDR3: TGTGCCAGCAGTTGGGGCACTAGCGGGTACCAAGAGACCCAGTACTTC. Its translation: CASSWGTSGYQETQYF.

The chain carries TRBV7-9 and TRBJ1-3; D remains unclear. V lost 5 bases, J lost 8 bases, and 10 bases lay in between. This CDR3 is 12 amino acids long. Germline V gives CDR1 SEHNR, CDR2 FQNEAQ (reference sequence). The CDR3 region has the DNA TGTGCCAGCAGCCCACAAGGAGACACCATATATTTT. Translating gives CASSPQGDTIYF.

This sequence joins TRBV11-3 and TRBJ2-6; no definite D call. The CDR3 has 17 residues. Germline CDR1 SGHNT, CDR2 YENEEA. With 0 bases removed from V and 0 bases from J, the gap between germline ends came to 9 bases. CDR3 nucleotides: TGTGCCAGCAGCTTAGATAGATGGAGCTCTGGGGCCAACGTCCTGACTTTC. This translates into CASSLDRWSSGANVLTF.